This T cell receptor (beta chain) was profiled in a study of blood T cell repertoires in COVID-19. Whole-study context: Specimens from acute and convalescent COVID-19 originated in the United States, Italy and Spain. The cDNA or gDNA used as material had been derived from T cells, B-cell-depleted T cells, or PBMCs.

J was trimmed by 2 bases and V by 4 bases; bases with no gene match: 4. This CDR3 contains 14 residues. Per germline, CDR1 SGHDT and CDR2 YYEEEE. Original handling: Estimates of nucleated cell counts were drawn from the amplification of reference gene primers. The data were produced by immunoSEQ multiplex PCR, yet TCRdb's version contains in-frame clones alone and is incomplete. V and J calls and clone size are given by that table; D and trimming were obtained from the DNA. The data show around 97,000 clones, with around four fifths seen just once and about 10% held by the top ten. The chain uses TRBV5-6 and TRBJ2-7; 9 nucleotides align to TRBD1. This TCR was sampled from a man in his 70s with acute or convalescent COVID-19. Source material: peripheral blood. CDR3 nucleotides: TGTGCCAGCAGCCGACGGACAGGGGCCTACGAGCAGTACTTC. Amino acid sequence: CASSRRTGAYEQYF. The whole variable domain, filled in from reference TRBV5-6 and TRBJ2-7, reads DAGVTQSPTHLIKTRGQQVTLRCSPKSGHDTVSWYQQALGQGPQFIFQYYEEEERQRGNFPDRFSGHQFPNYSSELNVNALLLGDSALYLCASSRRTGAYEQYFGPGTRLTVT.